Shown below are 4 T cell receptor beta chains from a single sample sequenced in a study of regulatory T cells in long-lasting Graves disease. The time point denotes: newly diagnosed GD, antithyroid drugs for less than 3 months. Researchers made the TCR library from RNA that was extracted from PBMCs. Both iRepertoire HTBI primers and Arm-PCR of CDR3 regions were used to build the TCR beta libraries. Each CDR3 protein is one row after TCRdb ran MiXCR on the multiplex PCR reads. Among 400,000 to 550,000 distinct CDR3 sequences listed, roughly 15% were seen once. The same specimen was also included in a second study, on T cells in Graves' hyperthyroidism and ophthalmopathy.

The specimen comprised peripheral blood mononuclear cells (PBMCs), sampled at new diagnosis, from a patient treated with antithyroid drugs. The source is a woman aged 18-30 years with Graves disease.

This clonotype was detected many times. The chain combines TRBV28 with TRBJ2-7; 7 bases line up with TRBD1. The CDR3 is made up of 11 amino acids. The V and J ends lost 8 bases and 6 bases, in that order; junction bases with no gene match: 4. Germline values: CDR1 MDHEN, CDR2 SYDVKM. CDR3 in amino acids: CASHDRAEQYF. The CDR3 DNA reads TGTGCCAGCCACGACAGGGCCGAGCAGTACTTC.

This clonotype has a handful of counts. CDR3 amino acids: CSARDVRSMSSYNEQFF. As DNA, the CDR3 is TGCAGTGCTAGAGATGTCCGGTCCATGAGCTCCTACAATGAGCAGTTCTTC. The V gene is TRBV20-1, the J gene TRBJ2-1; D gene ambiguous. Germline V gene sequence: CDR1 DFQATT, CDR2 SNEGSKA (reference sequence). Trimming took off 0 bases at V and 0 bases at J, with 15 bases between the two ends. The length of the CDR3 is 17 residues.

This clonotype was observed at least ten times. V gene TRBV20-1 combines with J gene TRBJ2-3; D is unclear. The CDR3 has 12 residues. Between the trimmed V and J ends, which lost 4 bases and 5 bases, there was a span of 10 bases. The germline CDR1 and CDR2 sequences are DFQATT and SNEGSKA (reference sequence). CDR3 DNA: TGCAGTGCTATCAGTGTGGGAGATACGCAGTATTTT. This sequence encodes CSAISVGDTQYF.

This clonotype came up a few times. The rearrangement uses TRBV19 and TRBJ1-2; TRBD1 aligns across 8 bases. J was trimmed by 8 bases and V by 9 bases; bases with no gene match: 5. CDR3 size: 11 residues. Per the germline V gene, CDR1 is LNHDA and CDR2 is SQIVND (reference sequence). The CDR3 DNA reads as TGTGCCAGCACAAACAGGGGGGGCTACACCTTC. Its protein product is CASTNRGGYTF.